This entry features one T cell receptor (beta chain) sequence. The antigen is unknown. The data were taken from a study of shared clonotypes between healthy human individuals. Study-wide context: Plates per donor: three CD4 naive, three CD4 memory, two CD8 naive, one CD8 memory.

Overall study results and limits: Represented diversity, genetic and exposure-history alike, was limited by few donors. Relative to their counterparts shared across all four donors, non-shared clonotypes exhibited diminished generation probabilities.

Naivety among CD8 cells was defined by CD45RO negativity and positive CCR7 selection, thereby excluding terminally differentiated effector memory CD45RA+ cells. Splitting of each subset's genomic DNA was done evenly across several immunoSEQ plates. Some clones are missing from TCRdb's copy, which holds only in-frame ones; the method was immunoSEQ multiplex PCR. The sample comprises roughly 2,000,000 clones, over 85% of which are singletons, and around 1.8% rests with the top ten. The source is a man in his late teens or twenties in good health. Some clones in this sample may be carry-over from other donors' samples. Specimen: naive CD8+ T cells from PBMCs.

CDR3 sequence: CASSVVGGSGGELFF. The DNA for the CDR3 is TGTGCCAGCAGCGTAGTAGGCGGGAGCGGCGGGGAGCTGTTTTTT. The chain joins TRBV9 to TRBJ2-2; TRBD2 aligns across 7 bases. Germline trimming cut 0 bases from V and 7 bases from J; bases unmatched to any gene: 6. CDR3 length equals 15 residues. Looked up from germline, CDR1 is SGDLS and CDR2 is YYNGEE.